This T cell receptor beta chain is from a study of T cell responses to AZD1222 COVID-19 vaccine. Study results and caveats: Two AZD1222 doses significantly raised spike-specific TCR breadth and depth over controls. The donor group comprised mostly white British people and more females; the analysis possibly underestimated clonal diversity.

Pooled samples include second doses given at about 4 or 12 weeks. The CDR3 has 15 amino acids. CDR1 and CDR2 (germline): LGHNA, YNFKEQ. With 4 bases clipped from V and 2 bases from J, the junction kept 5 bases outside the gene matches. About this clone: The antigen remains undetermined.

Assay: immunoSEQ multiplex PCR; the TCRdb copy retains only in-frame clones and omits some. The sample carries about 150,000 clones, about nine tenths recorded once. This chain uses TRBV4-2 with TRBJ2-7; 10 bases map to TRBD2. The clonotype was recovered from an adult who received the AZD1222 COVID-19 vaccine. The sequencing used peripheral blood, collected 28 days after the second AZD1222 dose. The CDR3 sequence: CASSPGTSVTYEQYF. CDR3 nucleotide sequence: TGTGCCAGCAGCCCCGGGACTAGCGTTACCTACGAGCAGTACTTC.